Each of the 30 T cell receptor beta chains below was sequenced from the same sample in a study of CD8 T cells in ankylosing spondylitis. Study-wide results and caveats: Ankylosing spondylitis blood seemed to carry a telltale TCR beta motif made of roughly eight highly homologous variants.

TCRdb redid the calling of the 5' RACE reads with MiXCR, one entry per CDR3 protein. The sample has just under 550,000 distinct CDR3 sequences; over 9.5% are singletons. These receptors have no known antigen. Sequencing was carried out using blood, either unsorted or a sorted T cell fraction (not recorded which). These TCRs come from a male donor with ankylosing spondylitis.

About this clonotype: Likely a read error: the CDR3 ends without its conserved phenylalanine or tryptophan. The CDR3 here is CSVLGLAGVPHTDTQYS. In DNA form, the CDR3 reads TGCAGCGTCCTAGGACTAGCGGGAGTGCCCCACACAGATACGCAGTATTCT. The chain recombines TRBV29-1 with TRBJ2-3, with 13 nucleotides matching TRBD2. The J segment lost 2 bases and the V segment lost 6 bases, leaving 11 bases of the junction unmatched. CDR1 is SQVTM and CDR2 is ANQGSEA in the germline V gene. The CDR3 contains 17 residues.

There are many counts of this clonotype. V usage is TRBV20-1 and J usage is TRBJ2-1; 12 bases line up with TRBD2. Per the germline V gene, CDR1 is DFQATT and CDR2 is SNEGSKA (reference sequence). V shed 0 bases and J 4 bases; nucleotides not matched to a gene: 7. The CDR3 consists of 17 residues. The CDR3 is CSARDLTSGSKYNEQFF. As DNA, the CDR3 is TGCAGTGCTAGAGATCTGACTAGCGGGAGTAAATACAATGAGCAGTTCTTC.

The chain recombines TRBV3-1 with TRBJ1-6; D is unclear. CDR3 size: 15 residues. Trimming pared 0 bases from V and 7 bases from J, leaving 10 bases between. Germline assignment: CDR1 LGHDT and CDR2 YNNKEL (reference sequence). The CDR3 here is CASSQDRGWNSPLHF. The CDR3 DNA reads TGTGCCAGCAGCCAAGATCGCGGCTGGAATTCACCCCTCCACTTT.

The V and J genes are TRBV5-1 and TRBJ2-4; D gene unclear. The V gene lost 0 bases and the J gene lost 1 base, with 11 bases spanning the gap. Germline CDR1 and CDR2: SGHRS and YFSETQ. This CDR3 has 16 amino acids. The CDR3: CASSLEVSAAKNIQYF. CDR3 nucleotide sequence: TGCGCCAGCAGCTTGGAGGTTTCGGCCGCCAAAAACATTCAGTACTTC.

This clonotype turned up a few times. V is TRBV7-9 and J is TRBJ2-1, with 12 bases lining up with TRBD2. Germline CDR1 is SEHNR and CDR2 is FQNEAQ (reference sequence). The CDR3 totals 15 residues. Trimming took 2 bases from V and 9 from J; bases not matched to a gene: 5. CDR3 sequence: CASSLRLAGAAEQFF. CDR3 coding DNA: TGTGCCAGCAGCTTAAGACTAGCGGGAGCGGCTGAGCAGTTCTTC.

The gene calls are TRBV2 and TRBJ2-7; D unclear. The CDR3 spans 15 residues. With 7 bases removed from V and 3 bases from J, the gap between germline ends came to 19 bases. Germline V CDR1 and CDR2: SNHLY, FYNNEI. The CDR3 sequence: CASTARHYSNYEQYF. In nucleotides, the CDR3 is TGTGCCAGCACAGCTCGACACTACTCGAACTACGAGCAGTACTTC. The full variable domain, rest sourced from reference TRBV2 and TRBJ2-7, is EPEVTQTPSHQVTQMGQEVILRCVPISNHLYFYWYRQILGQKVEFLVSFYNNEISEKSEIFDDQFSVERPDGSNFTLKIRSTKLEDSAMYFCASTARHYSNYEQYFGPGTRLTVT.

This clonotype has just a few counts. V and J are TRBV7-9 and TRBJ2-3; no reliable D call. This CDR3 is 17 amino acids long. Germline V gene lookup returns CDR1 SEHNR and CDR2 FQNEAQ (reference sequence). Trimming cost V 0 bases and J 0 bases, with 13 bases left between them. The CDR3 DNA is TGTGCCAGCAGCTTAGCTTCCGGACCCGGTAGCACAGATACGCAGTATTTT. Encoded protein: CASSLASGPGSTDTQYF.

The V gene is TRBV6-5, the J gene TRBJ2-1; D uncertain. The germline gives CDR1 MNHEY, CDR2 SVGAGI. V dropped 2 bases and J dropped 9 bases, with 14 bases sitting between them. The CDR3 runs 14 residues. This chain's CDR3 is CASSYRAQTREQFF. As DNA, the CDR3 is TGTGCCAGCAGTTACCGGGCCCAGACCCGTGAGCAGTTCTTC.

This sequence joins TRBV30 and TRBJ2-7, with D perhaps matching TRBD1 (5 bases). Trimming removed 3 bases at V and 2 bases at J, with 14 bases between. CDR3 length equals 14 residues. CDR1 is GTSNPN and CDR2 is SVGIG in the germline V gene (reference sequence). The CDR3, as DNA: TGTGCCTGGAGCAGGCCAGGCAGGGCCTACGAGCAGTACTTC. This codes for CAWSRPGRAYEQYF. Supplemented by reference TRBV30 and TRBJ2-7, the full variable domain reads SQTIHQWPATLVQPVGSPLSLECTVEGTSNPNLYWYRQAAGRGLQLLFYSVGIGQISSEVPQNLSASRPQDRQFILSSKKLLLSDSGFYLCAWSRPGRAYEQYFGPGTRLTVT.

This clonotype showed up many times. The rearrangement joins TRBV7-9 to TRBJ2-7; D possibly corresponds to TRBD2 (7 bases). With 6 bases removed from V and 5 bases from J, the gap between germline ends came to 17 bases. CDR1 SEHNR and CDR2 FQNEAQ come from the germline V gene (reference sequence). This CDR3 has 14 amino acids. In DNA, the CDR3 is TGTGCCAGCAGTTCTAGCGGACAGCGAGACGAGCAGTACGTC. Translating gives CASSSSGQRDEQYV.

This clonotype came up once. V and J are TRBV5-8 and TRBJ2-1; D possibly corresponds to TRBD1 (5 bases). V lost 1 base to trimming and J lost 12 bases, with 11 bases between them. The CDR3 length is 12 residues. Germline V lookup: CDR1 SGHTS, CDR2 YDEGEE. The CDR3 protein is CASSLLRQGQFF. DNA for the CDR3: TGTGCCAGCAGCTTGCTTCGGCAGGGGCAGTTCTTC.

The table lists this clonotype with a few counts. The rearrangement uses TRBV5-1 and TRBJ2-1; the match to TRBD2 covers 9 bases. Germline CDR1 reads SGHRS; CDR2 reads YFSETQ. After removal of 4 bases from V and 5 bases from J, the junction contained 4 bases not matched to a gene. This CDR3 spans 14 amino acids. The CDR3 sequence is CASSPVAGDNEQFF. The CDR3 nucleotides are TGCGCCAGCAGCCCGGTAGCGGGAGACAATGAGCAGTTCTTC.

The sample holds many counts of this clonotype. V is TRBV13 and J is TRBJ2-2; D not resolved. V lost 0 bases to trimming and J lost 6 bases, with 5 bases between them. The CDR3 loop spans 13 amino acids. CDR1 is PRHDT and CDR2 is FYEKMQ in the germline V gene (reference sequence). The CDR3, as DNA: TGTGCCAGCAGCTTAGGCCGGGCCGGGGAGCTGTTTTTT. This codes for CASSLGRAGELFF.

This clonotype was seen only a few times. This rearrangement joins TRBV20-1 to TRBJ1-1; 7 bases align to TRBD1. The CDR3 is 11 amino acids. The germline V gene has CDR1 DFQATT and CDR2 SNEGSKA (reference sequence). The junction had 4 bases not matched to a gene; V was cut back by 5 bases and J by 7 bases. The chain's CDR3 is CSALGQDEAFF. Written as DNA, the CDR3 is TGCAGTGCTCTTGGACAGGATGAAGCTTTCTTT.

In regard to this clonotype: It may be a read error: a sequence one base away is much more abundant. V is TRBV11-1 and J is TRBJ2-1; D ambiguous. V lost 1 base, J lost 1 base, and 5 bases lay in between. This CDR3 spans 14 amino acids. From germline, CDR1 is SGHAT and CDR2 FQDESV (reference sequence). The CDR3 nucleotides read TGTGCCAGCAGCTTAGAGATGTCCTACAATGAGCAGTTCTTC. It is translated as CASSLEMSYNEQFF.

This clonotype was seen a few times. This chain uses TRBV14 with TRBJ1-6; D is unclear. V was cut by 4 bases and J by 8 bases, with 9 bases left in between. The germline CDR1 and CDR2 sequences are SGHDN and FVKESK. CDR3 length equals 13 residues. The CDR3 is CASSPFGDSPLHF. The CDR3 DNA sequence: TGTGCCAGCAGCCCCTTTGGGGATTCACCCCTCCACTTT. Using reference TRBV14 and TRBJ1-6 for the parts outside the CDR3, the full variable domain is EAGVTQFPSHSVIEKGQTVTLRCDPISGHDNLYWYRRVMGKEIKFLLHFVKESKQDESGMPNNRFLAERTGGTYSTLKVQPAELEDSGVYFCASSPFGDSPLHFGNGTRLTVT.

The chain is built from TRBV11-1 and TRBJ2-1; no clear D gene. Germline-derived CDR1 and CDR2 are SGHAT and FQDESV (reference sequence). The V and J ends lost 2 bases and 0 bases respectively, with 11 bases between them. The length of the CDR3 is 16 residues. The CDR3 loop is CASSLSRASSYNEQFF. CDR3 in DNA: TGTGCCAGCAGCTTATCCCGGGCTAGCTCCTACAATGAGCAGTTCTTC.

This clonotype has more than one count but fewer than ten. This chain links TRBV2 with TRBJ2-2; D is unclear. Trimming pared 6 bases from V and 3 bases from J, leaving 14 bases between. The CDR3 totals 15 residues. Germline lookup yields CDR1 SNHLY and CDR2 FYNNEI. The CDR3 is CASRPLLADTGELFF. CDR3 DNA: TGTGCCAGCAGACCGCTCTTGGCGGACACCGGGGAGCTGTTTTTT.

The genes are TRBV6-1 and TRBJ2-3; D ambiguous. Germline CDR1 is MNHNS and CDR2 is SASEGT. The CDR3 has 16 amino acids. V lost 5 bases to trimming and J lost 0 bases, with 15 bases between them. The CDR3 region is CASSPFPDGSTDTQYF. The CDR3 DNA sequence: TGTGCCAGCAGTCCCTTCCCCGACGGTAGCACAGATACGCAGTATTTT.

This chain joins TRBV7-9 and TRBJ2-1; D gene uncertain. Trimming took off 5 bases at V and 7 bases at J, with 21 bases between the two ends. Germline values: CDR1 SEHNR, CDR2 FQNEAQ (reference sequence). The CDR3 length is 16 residues. CDR3 sequence reads: CASSPLSGNKGNEQFF. CDR3 in DNA: TGTGCCAGCAGCCCACTCTCGGGCAACAAAGGGAATGAGCAGTTCTTC.

This clonotype was recorded at least ten times. V usage is TRBV10-2 and J usage is TRBJ2-1, with no clear D. Trimming removed 2 bases at V and 12 bases at J, with 8 bases between. The length of the CDR3 is 11 residues. CDR1 WSHSY and CDR2 SAAADI come from the germline V gene. DNA for the CDR3: TGCGCCAGCAGTGAGACCGCGCGGCAGTTCTTC. Translation: CASSETARQFF.

As to this clonotype: A junction end diverges from the germline sequence, so it may reflect a read error. The chain joins TRBV20-1 to TRBJ2-5, with D possibly TRBD2 on 5 matching bases. Germline V gene lookup returns CDR1 DFQATT and CDR2 SNEGSKA (reference sequence). This CDR3 region has 12 residues. The CDR3 nucleotides are TGCAGTGCTAGAGAAGGGTCTACTAGTGGTAGCTTC. Translated, it gives CSAREGSTSGSF.

CDR3: CSAREPKLASNEQFF. As DNA, the CDR3 is TGCAGTGCTAGAGAGCCTAAACTAGCGTCCAATGAGCAGTTCTTC. The chain links TRBV20-1 to TRBJ2-1; 7 bases fit TRBD2. The length of the CDR3 is 15 residues. CDR1 is DFQATT and CDR2 is SNEGSKA in the germline V gene (reference sequence). The J segment lost 6 bases and the V segment lost 0 bases, leaving 8 bases of the junction unmatched.

This clonotype occurred a few times. This chain uses TRBV5-1 with TRBJ1-5, with D unresolved. The ends were cut back, 2 bases at V and 5 bases at J, with 11 bases in the middle. Germline V gene lookup returns CDR1 SGHRS and CDR2 YFSETQ. The CDR3 has 14 amino acids. As DNA, the CDR3 is TGCGCCAGCAGCTTTAGCCCCTCGGATCAGCCCCAGCATTTT. Protein product: CASSFSPSDQPQHF.

This clonotype was observed a handful of times. This sequence joins TRBV20-1 and TRBJ2-2; D gene ambiguous. The V and J ends lost 0 bases and 1 base respectively, with 9 bases between them. Germline V CDR1 and CDR2: DFQATT, SNEGSKA (reference sequence). The CDR3 length is 15 residues. CDR3 sequence reads: CSARDRSVNTGELFF. Here the CDR3 DNA reads TGCAGTGCTAGAGATCGGTCTGTGAACACCGGGGAGCTGTTTTTT.

The table lists this clonotype with a few counts. The rearrangement joins TRBV15 to TRBJ2-3; possibly TRBD1 for D (6 bases). The CDR3 loop spans 13 amino acids. Germline V gene sequence: CDR1 LNHNV, CDR2 YYDKDF (reference sequence). V shed 1 base and J shed 8 bases, with 10 bases lying between them. CDR3 sequence (DNA): TGTGCCACCAGCAGAGGGGGGCTGGGTACGCAGTATTTT. It is translated as CATSRGGLGTQYF.

The V call is TRBV20-1, the J call TRBJ2-1; D may be TRBD2 (5 bases). The V gene's germline CDR1 is DFQATT and CDR2 SNEGSKA (reference sequence). V lost 7 bases and J 6 bases, leaving 16 bases between the germline ends. The CDR3 has 13 amino acids. The CDR3: CSVHGGGANEQFF. The CDR3 DNA follows: TGCAGTGTCCACGGCGGAGGAGCCAATGAGCAGTTCTTC.

This clonotype was seen a few times. V is TRBV2 and J is TRBJ2-1; 9 bases are shared with TRBD2. Germline CDR1 and CDR2: SNHLY and FYNNEI. V shed 4 bases, J shed 5 bases, and the junction held 6 bases outside the gene matches. This CDR3 comprises 15 residues. For the CDR3, the DNA is TGTGCCAGCAGTGTTGAGACTAGCGGTAACAATGAGCAGTTCTTC. Amino acid sequence: CASSVETSGNNEQFF.

This clonotype was seen only a few times. This rearrangement joins TRBV7-9 to TRBJ1-4, with D hard to call. The CDR3 covers 14 residues. CDR1 is SEHNR and CDR2 is FQNEAQ in the germline V gene (reference sequence). The V and J ends lost 5 bases and 17 bases respectively, with 24 bases between them. CDR3 coding DNA: TGTGCCAGCAGCCCCGAACGGAGTACCGGGAGGATTTTTTTT. Its protein is CASSPERSTGRIFF.

The chain employs TRBV7-8 and TRBJ2-7, with 8 bases aligning to TRBD2. J gave up 0 bases and V 4 bases, and 5 bases lay outside the gene matches. The CDR3 is made up of 15 amino acids. Germline CDR1 SGHVS, CDR2 FQNEAQ. The CDR3 coding sequence is TGTGCCAGCAGCTCCCGGGAGGGAAGCTCCTACGAGCAGTACGTC. Translating gives CASSSREGSSYEQYV.